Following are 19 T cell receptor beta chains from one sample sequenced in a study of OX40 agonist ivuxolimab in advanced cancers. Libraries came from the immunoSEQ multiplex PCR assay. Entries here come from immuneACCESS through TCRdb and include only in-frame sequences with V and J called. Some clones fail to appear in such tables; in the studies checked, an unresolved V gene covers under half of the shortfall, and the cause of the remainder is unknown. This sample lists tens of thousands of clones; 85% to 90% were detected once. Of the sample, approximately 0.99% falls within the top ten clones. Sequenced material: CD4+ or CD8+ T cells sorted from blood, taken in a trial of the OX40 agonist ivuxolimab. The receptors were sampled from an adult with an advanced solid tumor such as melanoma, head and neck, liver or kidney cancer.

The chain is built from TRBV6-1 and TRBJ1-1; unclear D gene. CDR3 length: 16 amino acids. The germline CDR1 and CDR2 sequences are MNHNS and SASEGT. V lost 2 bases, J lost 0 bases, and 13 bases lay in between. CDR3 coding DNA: TGTGCCAGCAGTGAATTCGCGGGCTCAGTGAACACTGAAGCTTTCTTT. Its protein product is CASSEFAGSVNTEAFF.

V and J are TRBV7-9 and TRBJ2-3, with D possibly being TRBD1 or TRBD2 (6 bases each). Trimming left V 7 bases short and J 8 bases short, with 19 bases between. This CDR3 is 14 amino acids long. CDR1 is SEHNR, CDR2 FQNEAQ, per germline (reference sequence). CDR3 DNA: TGTGCCAGCAACGTCGGCCCCCCGGGGGCTACGCAGTATTTT. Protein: CASNVGPPGATQYF.

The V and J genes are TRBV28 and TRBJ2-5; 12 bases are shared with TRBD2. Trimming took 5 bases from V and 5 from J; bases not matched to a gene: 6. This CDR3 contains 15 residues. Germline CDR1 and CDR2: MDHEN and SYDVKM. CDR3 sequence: CASSRTSGAEETQYF. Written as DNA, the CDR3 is TGTGCCAGCAGTCGGACTAGCGGGGCTGAGGAGACCCAGTACTTC.

In DNA form, the CDR3 reads TGTGCCAGCAGCTTAGTGGCATCCTCCGGGGAGCTGTTTTTT. As protein: CASSLVASSGELFF. V gene TRBV11-2 combines with J gene TRBJ2-2; D remains ambiguous. Germline CDR1 reads SGHAT; CDR2 reads FQNNGV. CDR3 size: 14 residues. Trimming took 1 base from V and 6 from J, leaving 9 bases between them.

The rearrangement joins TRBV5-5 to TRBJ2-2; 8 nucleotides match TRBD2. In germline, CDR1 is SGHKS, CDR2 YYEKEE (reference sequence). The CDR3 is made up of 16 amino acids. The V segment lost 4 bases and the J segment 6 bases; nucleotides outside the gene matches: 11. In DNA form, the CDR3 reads TGTGCCAGCAGCCTTGGAAGCGGGAGCGCGGCCGGGGAGCTGTTTTTT. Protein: CASSLGSGSAAGELFF.

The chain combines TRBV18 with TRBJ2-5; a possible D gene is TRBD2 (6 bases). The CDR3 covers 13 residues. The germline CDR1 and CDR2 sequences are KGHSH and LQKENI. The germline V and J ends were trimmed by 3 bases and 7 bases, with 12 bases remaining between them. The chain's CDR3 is CASSPDGLRTQYF. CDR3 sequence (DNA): TGTGCCAGCTCACCGGACGGACTACGGACCCAGTACTTC.

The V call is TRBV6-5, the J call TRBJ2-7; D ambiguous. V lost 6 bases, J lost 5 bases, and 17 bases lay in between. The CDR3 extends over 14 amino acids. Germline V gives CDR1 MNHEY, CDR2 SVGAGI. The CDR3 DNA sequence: TGTGCCAGCAGCTCCGAGGTCCCATCCGACGAGCAGTACTTC. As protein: CASSSEVPSDEQYF.

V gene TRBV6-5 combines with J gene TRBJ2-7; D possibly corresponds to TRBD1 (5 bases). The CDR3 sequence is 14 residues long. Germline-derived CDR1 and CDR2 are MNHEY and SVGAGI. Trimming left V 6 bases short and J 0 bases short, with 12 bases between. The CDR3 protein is CASRLTRDSYEQYF. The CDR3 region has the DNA TGTGCCAGCAGACTAACCAGGGACTCCTACGAGCAGTACTTC.

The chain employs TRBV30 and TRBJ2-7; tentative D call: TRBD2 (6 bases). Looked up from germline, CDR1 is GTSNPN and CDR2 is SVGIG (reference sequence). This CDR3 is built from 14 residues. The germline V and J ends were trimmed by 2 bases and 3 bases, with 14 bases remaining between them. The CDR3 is CAWSLPSASYEQYF. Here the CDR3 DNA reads TGTGCCTGGAGTCTCCCTAGCGCCAGCTACGAGCAGTACTTC.

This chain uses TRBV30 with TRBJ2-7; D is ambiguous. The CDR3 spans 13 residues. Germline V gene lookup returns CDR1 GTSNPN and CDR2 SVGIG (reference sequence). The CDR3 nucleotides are TGTGGAGCGCAGCCCGACCTTTCCTACGAGCAGTACTTC. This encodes CGAQPDLSYEQYF.

In DNA form, the CDR3 reads TGTGCCAGCAGCACAGGGGGCAACACCGGGGAGCTGTTTTTT. Its translation is CASSTGGNTGELFF. This chain links TRBV6-4 with TRBJ2-2; 9 positions agree with TRBD1. The CDR3 runs to 14 residues. The ends lost 6 bases at V and 2 bases at J; junction bases unmatched: 1. CDR1 and CDR2 from the germline V gene are MRHNA and SNTAGT.

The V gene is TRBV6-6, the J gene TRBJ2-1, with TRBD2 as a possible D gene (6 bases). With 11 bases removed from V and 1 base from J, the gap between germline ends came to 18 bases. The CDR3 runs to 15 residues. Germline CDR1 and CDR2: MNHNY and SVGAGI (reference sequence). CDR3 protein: CAARVEGGSYNEQFF. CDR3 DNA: TGTGCCGCTCGGGTGGAGGGCGGATCCTACAATGAGCAGTTCTTC.

This chain's CDR3 is CSVAGTSGYNEQFF. In DNA form, the CDR3 reads TGCAGCGTGGCCGGGACTAGCGGCTACAATGAGCAGTTCTTC. The chain carries TRBV29-1 and TRBJ2-1; TRBD2 matches at 11 bases. There are 14 residues in the CDR3. The germline V gene encodes CDR1 SQVTM and CDR2 ANQGSEA. V lost 6 bases to trimming and J lost 3 bases; unmatched junction nucleotides: 4.

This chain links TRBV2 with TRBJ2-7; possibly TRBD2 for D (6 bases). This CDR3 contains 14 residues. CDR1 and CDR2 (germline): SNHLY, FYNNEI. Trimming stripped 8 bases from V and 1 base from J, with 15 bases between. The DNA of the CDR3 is TGTGCCAGCCGACTCGAGGACTATTCCTACGAGCAGTACTTC. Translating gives CASRLEDYSYEQYF.

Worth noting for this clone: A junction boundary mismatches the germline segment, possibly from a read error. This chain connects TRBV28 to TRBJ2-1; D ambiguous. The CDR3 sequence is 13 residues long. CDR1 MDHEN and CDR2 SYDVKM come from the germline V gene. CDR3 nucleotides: TGTGCCAGCAGTTTAAGTTCTTGGGGAAATGGAGTCTTC. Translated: CASSLSSWGNGVF.

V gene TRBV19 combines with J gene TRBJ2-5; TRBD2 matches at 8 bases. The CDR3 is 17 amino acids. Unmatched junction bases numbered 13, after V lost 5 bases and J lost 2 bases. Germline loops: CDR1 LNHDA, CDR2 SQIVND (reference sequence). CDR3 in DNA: TGTGCCAGTAGTCCGGGACTAGTTGCGCTTATTCAAGAGACCCAGTACTTC. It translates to CASSPGLVALIQETQYF.

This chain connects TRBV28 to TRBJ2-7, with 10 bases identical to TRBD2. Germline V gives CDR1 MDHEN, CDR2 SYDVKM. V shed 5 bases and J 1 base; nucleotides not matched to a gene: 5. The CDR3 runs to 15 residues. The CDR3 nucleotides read TGTGCCAGCAGTACCCGTAGCGGGAGGTCCTACGAGCAGTACTTC. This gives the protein CASSTRSGRSYEQYF.

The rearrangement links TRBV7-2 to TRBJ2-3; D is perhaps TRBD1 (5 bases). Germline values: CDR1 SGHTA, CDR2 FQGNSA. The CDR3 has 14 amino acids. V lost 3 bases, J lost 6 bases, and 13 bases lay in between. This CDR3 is CASSFRPKGDTQYF. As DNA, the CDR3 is TGTGCCAGCAGCTTTCGTCCTAAGGGGGATACGCAGTATTTT.

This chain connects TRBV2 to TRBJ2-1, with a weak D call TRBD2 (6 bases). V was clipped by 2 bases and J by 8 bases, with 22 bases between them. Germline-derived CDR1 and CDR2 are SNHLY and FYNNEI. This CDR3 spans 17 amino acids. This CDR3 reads CASSEFGREALRDEQFF. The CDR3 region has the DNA TGTGCCAGCAGTGAATTCGGTAGGGAGGCCCTTAGAGATGAGCAGTTCTTC. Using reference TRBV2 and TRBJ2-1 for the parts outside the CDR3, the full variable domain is EPEVTQTPSHQVTQMGQEVILRCVPISNHLYFYWYRQILGQKVEFLVSFYNNEISEKSEIFDDQFSVERPDGSNFTLKIRSTKLEDSAMYFCASSEFGREALRDEQFFGPGTRLTVL.